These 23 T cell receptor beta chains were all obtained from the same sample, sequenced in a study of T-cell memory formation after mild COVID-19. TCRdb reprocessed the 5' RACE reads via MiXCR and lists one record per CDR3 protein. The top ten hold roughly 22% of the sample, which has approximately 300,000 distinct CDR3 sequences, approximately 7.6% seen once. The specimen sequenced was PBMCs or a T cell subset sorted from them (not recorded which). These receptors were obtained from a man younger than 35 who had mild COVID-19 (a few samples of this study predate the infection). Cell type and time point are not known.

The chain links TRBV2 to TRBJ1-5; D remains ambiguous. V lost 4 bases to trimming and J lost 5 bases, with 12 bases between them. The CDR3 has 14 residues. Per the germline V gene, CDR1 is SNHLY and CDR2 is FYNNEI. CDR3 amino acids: CASSGPSAYQPQHF. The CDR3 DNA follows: TGTGCCAGCAGTGGCCCCTCCGCGTATCAGCCCCAGCATTTT.

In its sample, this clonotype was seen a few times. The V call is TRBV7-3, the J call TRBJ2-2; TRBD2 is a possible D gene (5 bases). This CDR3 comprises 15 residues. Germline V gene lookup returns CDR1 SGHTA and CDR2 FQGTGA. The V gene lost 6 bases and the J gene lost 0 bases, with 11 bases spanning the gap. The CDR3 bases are TGTGCCAGCAGTCAGCGGACTGCGAACACCGGGGAGCTGTTTTTT. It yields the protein CASSQRTANTGELFF.

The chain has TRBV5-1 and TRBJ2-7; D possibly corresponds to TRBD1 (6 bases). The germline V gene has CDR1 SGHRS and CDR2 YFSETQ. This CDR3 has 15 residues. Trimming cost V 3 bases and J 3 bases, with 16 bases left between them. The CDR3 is CASSYLAGDNYEQYF. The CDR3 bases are TGCGCCAGCAGCTACTTAGCAGGGGATAACTACGAGCAGTACTTC.

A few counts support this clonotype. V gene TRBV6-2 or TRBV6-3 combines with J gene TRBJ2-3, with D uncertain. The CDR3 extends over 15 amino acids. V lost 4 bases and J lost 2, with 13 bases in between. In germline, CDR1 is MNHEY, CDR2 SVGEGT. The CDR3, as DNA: TGTGCCAGCAGTTCTCCCGTGCCTTACACAGATACGCAGTATTTT. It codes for CASSSPVPYTDTQYF.

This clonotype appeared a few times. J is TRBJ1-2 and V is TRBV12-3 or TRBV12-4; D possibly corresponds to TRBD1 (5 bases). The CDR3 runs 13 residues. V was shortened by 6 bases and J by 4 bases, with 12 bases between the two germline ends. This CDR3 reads CASSSRGIYGYTF. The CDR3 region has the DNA TGTGCCAGCAGCTCCCGGGGGATCTATGGCTACACCTTC.

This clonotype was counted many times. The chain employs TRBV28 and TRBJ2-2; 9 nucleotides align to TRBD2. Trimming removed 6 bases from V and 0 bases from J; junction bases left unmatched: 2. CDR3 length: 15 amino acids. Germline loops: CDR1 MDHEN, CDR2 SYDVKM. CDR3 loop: CASRLAGANTGELFF. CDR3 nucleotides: TGTGCCAGCAGATTAGCGGGGGCGAACACCGGGGAGCTGTTTTTT.

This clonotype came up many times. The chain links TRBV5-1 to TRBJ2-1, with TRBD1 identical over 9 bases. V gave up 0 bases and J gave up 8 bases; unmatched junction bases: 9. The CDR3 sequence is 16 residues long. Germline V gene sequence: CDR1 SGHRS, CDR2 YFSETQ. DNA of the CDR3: TGCGCCAGCAGCTTGGCCTGGGACAGGGTAGTCTATGAGCAGTTCTTC. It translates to CASSLAWDRVVYEQFF.

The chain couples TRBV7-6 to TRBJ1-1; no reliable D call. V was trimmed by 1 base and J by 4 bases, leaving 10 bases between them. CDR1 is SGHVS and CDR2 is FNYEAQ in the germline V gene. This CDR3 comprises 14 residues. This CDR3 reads CASSLGLGSTEAFF. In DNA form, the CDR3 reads TGTGCCAGCAGCTTAGGGTTAGGGTCCACTGAAGCTTTCTTT.

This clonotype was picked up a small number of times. The CDR3 region is CASSIPGGQETQYF. CDR3 in DNA: TGCGCCAGCAGCATCCCGGGTGGCCAAGAGACCCAGTACTTC. The rearrangement links TRBV5-1 to TRBJ2-5, with D unclear. CDR3 length equals 14 residues. The V end was cut by 4 bases, the J end by 1 base, with 11 bases between. Germline V CDR1 and CDR2: SGHRS, YFSETQ.

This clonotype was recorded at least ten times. This CDR3 is CASSPPGQGNQETQYF. CDR3 sequence (DNA): TGTGCCAGCAGCCCCCCGGGACAGGGGAACCAAGAGACCCAGTACTTC. This chain joins TRBV7-3 and TRBJ2-5; 10 bases fit TRBD1. The CDR3 consists of 16 residues. Per the germline V gene, CDR1 is SGHTA and CDR2 is FQGTGA. Trimming at V came to 5 bases and at J to 0 bases, leaving 6 bases not matched to a gene.

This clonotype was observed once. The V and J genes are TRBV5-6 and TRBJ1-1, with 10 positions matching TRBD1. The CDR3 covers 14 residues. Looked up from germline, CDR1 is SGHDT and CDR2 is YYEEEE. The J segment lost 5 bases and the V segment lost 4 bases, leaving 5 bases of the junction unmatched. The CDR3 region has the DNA TGTGCCAGCAGCCTGGACAGGGGGTATACTGAAGCTTTCTTT. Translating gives CASSLDRGYTEAFF. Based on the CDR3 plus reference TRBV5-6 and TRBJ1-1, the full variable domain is DAGVTQSPTHLIKTRGQQVTLRCSPKSGHDTVSWYQQALGQGPQFIFQYYEEEERQRGNFPDRFSGHQFPNYSSELNVNALLLGDSALYLCASSLDRGYTEAFFGQGTRLTVV.

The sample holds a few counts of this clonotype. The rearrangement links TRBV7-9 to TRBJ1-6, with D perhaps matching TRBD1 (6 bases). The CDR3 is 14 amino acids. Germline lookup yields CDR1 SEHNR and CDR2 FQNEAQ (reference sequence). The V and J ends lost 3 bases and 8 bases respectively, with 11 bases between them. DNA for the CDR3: TGTGCCAGCAGCTTGGTTAGGGGGGATTCACCCCTCCACTTT. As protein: CASSLVRGDSPLHF.

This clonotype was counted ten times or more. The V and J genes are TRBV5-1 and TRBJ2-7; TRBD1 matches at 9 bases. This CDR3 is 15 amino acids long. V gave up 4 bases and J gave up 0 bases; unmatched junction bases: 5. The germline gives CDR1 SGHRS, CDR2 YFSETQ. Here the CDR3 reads CASSPQGASSYEQYF. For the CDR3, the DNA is TGCGCCAGCAGCCCACAGGGGGCGAGCTCCTACGAGCAGTACTTC. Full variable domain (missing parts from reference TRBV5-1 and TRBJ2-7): KAGVTQTPRYLIKTRGQQVTLSCSPISGHRSVSWYQQTPGQGLQFLFEYFSETQRNKGNFPGRFSGRQFSNSRSEMNVSTLELGDSALYLCASSPQGASSYEQYFGPGTRLTVT.

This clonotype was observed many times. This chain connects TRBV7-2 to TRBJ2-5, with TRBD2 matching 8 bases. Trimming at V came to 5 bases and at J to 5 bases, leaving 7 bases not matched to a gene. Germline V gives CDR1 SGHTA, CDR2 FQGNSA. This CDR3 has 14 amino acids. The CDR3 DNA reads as TGTGCCAGCAGCGTCGGGGGGGACCTGGAGACCCAGTACTTC. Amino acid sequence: CASSVGGDLETQYF.

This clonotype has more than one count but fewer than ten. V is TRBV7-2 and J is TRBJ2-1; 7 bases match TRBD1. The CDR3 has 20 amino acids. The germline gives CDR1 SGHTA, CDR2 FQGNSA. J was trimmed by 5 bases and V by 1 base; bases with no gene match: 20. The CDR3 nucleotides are TGTGCCAGCAGCTTAGTGTTTCCCGGGGCAGGGGGTATGGGAGACAATGAGCAGTTCTTC. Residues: CASSLVFPGAGGMGDNEQFF. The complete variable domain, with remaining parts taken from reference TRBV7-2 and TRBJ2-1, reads GAGVSQSPSNKVTEKGKDVELRCDPISGHTALYWYRQSLGQGLEFLIYFQGNSAPDKSGLPSDRFSAERTGGSVSTLTIQRTQQEDSAVYLCASSLVFPGAGGMGDNEQFFGPGTRLTVL.

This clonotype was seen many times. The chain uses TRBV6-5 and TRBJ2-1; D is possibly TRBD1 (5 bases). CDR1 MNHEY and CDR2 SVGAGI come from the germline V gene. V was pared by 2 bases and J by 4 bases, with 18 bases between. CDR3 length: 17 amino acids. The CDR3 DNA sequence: TGTGCCAGCAGTTACCCCCCATCCGACAGACCATACAATGAGCAGTTCTTC. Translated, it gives CASSYPPSDRPYNEQFF.

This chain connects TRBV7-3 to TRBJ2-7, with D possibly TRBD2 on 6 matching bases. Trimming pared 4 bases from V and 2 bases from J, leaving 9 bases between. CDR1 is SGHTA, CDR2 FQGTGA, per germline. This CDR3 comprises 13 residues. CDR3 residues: CASSSGLTYEQYV. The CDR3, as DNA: TGTGCCAGCAGCTCGGGACTTACCTACGAGCAGTACGTC.

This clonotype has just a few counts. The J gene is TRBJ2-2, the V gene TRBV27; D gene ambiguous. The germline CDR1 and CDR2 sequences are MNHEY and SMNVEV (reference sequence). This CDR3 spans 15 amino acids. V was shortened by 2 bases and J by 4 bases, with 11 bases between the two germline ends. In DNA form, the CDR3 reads TGTGCCAGCAGTTTAATGGGTCCCGGCACCGGGGAGCTGTTTTTT. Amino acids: CASSLMGPGTGELFF.

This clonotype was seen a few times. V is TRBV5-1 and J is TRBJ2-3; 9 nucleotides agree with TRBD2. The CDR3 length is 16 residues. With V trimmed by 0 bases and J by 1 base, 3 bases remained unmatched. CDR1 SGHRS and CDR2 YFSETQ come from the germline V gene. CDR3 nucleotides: TGCGCCAGCAGCTTGGCACCTAGCGGGGGCACAGATACGCAGTATTTT. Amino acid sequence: CASSLAPSGGTDTQYF.

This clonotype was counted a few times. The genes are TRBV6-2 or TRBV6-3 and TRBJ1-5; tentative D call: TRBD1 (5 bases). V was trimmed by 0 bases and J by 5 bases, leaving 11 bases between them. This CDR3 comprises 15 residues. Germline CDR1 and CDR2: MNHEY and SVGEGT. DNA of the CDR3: TGTGCCAGCAGTTACTCTCTGGGACCCTATCAGCCCCAGCATTTT. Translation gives CASSYSLGPYQPQHF.

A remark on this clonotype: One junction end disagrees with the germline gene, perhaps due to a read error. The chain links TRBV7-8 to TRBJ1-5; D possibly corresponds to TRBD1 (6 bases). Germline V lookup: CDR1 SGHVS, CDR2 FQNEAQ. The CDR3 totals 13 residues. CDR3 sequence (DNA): TGTGACAGCAGCTTAGGGTCAGGGGAACCCCAGCATTTT. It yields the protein CDSSLGSGEPQHF. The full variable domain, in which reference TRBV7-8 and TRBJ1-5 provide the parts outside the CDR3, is GAGVSQSPRYKVAKRGQDVALRCDPISGHVSLFWYQQALGQGPEFLTYFQNEAQLDKSGLPSDRFFAERPEGSVSTLKIQRTQQEDSAVYLCDSSLGSGEPQHFGDGTRLSIL.

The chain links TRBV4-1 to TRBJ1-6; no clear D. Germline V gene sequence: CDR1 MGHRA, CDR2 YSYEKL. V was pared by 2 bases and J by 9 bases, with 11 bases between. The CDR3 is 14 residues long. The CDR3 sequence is CASSQRDGPSPLHF. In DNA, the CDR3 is TGCGCCAGCAGCCAACGAGACGGTCCTTCACCCCTCCACTTT.

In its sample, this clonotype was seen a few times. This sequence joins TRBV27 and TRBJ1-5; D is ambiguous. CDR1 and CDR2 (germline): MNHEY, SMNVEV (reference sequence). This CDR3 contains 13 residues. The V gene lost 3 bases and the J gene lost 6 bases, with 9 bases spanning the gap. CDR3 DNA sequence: TGTGCCAGCAGTTTTATTTCCGGTCAGCCCCAGCATTTT. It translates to CASSFISGQPQHF.